The T cell receptor (beta chain) under discussion was sequenced for a study of neoadjuvant anti-PD-1 for oral cavity cancer. Study overall: Most patients had three to four biweekly doses of 3 mg/kg nivolumab before resection.

The V gene lost 5 bases and the J gene lost 7 bases, with 14 bases spanning the gap. The CDR3 runs 13 residues. The germline V gene encodes CDR1 SGHVS and CDR2 FQNEAQ. Overall study results and limits: TCR analyses covered only a few patients per response group.

Concerning this clone itself: Its antigen remains unidentified.

Repertoires were generated with immunoSEQ multiplex PCR, while TCRdb's copy carries only in-frame clones and drops some. The sample lists tens of thousands of clones; about three quarters were seen once. Time point specified: after neoadjuvant nivolumab, at surgical resection. The gene calls are TRBV7-8 and TRBJ1-2, with D perhaps matching TRBD1 (6 bases). The sequence was collected from a person aged 40-85 years with oral cavity squamous cell carcinoma. Source: PBMCs, taken after nivolumab (anti-PD-1) treatment. DNA of the CDR3: TGTGCCAGCAGCGAATGGACAGTGGGTGGCTACACCTTC. Residues: CASSEWTVGGYTF.